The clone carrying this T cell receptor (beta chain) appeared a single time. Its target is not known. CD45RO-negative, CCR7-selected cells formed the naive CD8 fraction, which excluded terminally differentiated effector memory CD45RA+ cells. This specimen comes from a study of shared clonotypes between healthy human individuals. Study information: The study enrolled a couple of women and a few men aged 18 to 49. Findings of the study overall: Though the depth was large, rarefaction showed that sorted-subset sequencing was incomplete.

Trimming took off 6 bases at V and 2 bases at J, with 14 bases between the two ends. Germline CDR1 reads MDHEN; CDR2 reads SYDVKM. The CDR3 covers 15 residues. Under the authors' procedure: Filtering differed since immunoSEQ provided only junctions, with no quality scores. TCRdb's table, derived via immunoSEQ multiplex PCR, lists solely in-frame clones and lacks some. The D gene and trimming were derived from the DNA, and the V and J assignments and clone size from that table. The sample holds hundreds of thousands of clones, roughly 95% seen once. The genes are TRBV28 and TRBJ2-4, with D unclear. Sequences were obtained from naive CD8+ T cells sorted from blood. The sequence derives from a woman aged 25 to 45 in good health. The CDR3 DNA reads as TGTGCCAGCAGCCTGGAGATGGCGACCAAAAACATTCAGTACTTC. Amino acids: CASSLEMATKNIQYF.